A single T cell receptor (beta chain) is shown here with its context. Its specificity is not known. These data belong to a study of CD8+ T cells in alopecia areata. Described treatment: oral pan-JAK inhibitor, 5-10 mg twice daily. PBMCs, the starting material, were the source of sorted CD4+ and CD8+ T cells. Study observations and caveats: Scalp clonality, together with expanded CD8+ clones among the top 100, fell significantly with tofacitinib. While patients received tofacitinib, many expanded lesional clones remained present in scalp and blood.

It was cDNA, reverse transcribed from extracted RNA, that served as the sequencing template. TCRdb's table, derived via immunoSEQ multiplex PCR, lists solely in-frame clones and lacks some. The repertoire has roughly 200,000 clones, approximately 45% of them found once; the top ten carry roughly 2.6%. The source is a human donor with alopecia areata. This specimen consisted of CD4+ T cells sorted from blood, obtained at approximately week 37, from a patient treated with tofacitinib.

CDR3 DNA sequence: TGCGCCAGCAGCTCTCTGGCCTCTGGGGCCAACGTCCTGACTTTC. Residues: CASSSLASGANVLTF. The genes are TRBV5-1 and TRBJ2-6; unclear D gene. Germline loops: CDR1 SGHRS, CDR2 YFSETQ. The germline V and J ends were trimmed by 3 bases and 0 bases, with 7 bases remaining between them. CDR3 length equals 15 residues. Using reference TRBV5-1 and TRBJ2-6 for the parts outside the CDR3, the full variable domain is KAGVTQTPRYLIKTRGQQVTLSCSPISGHRSVSWYQQTPGQGLQFLFEYFSETQRNKGNFPGRFSGRQFSNSRSEMNVSTLELGDSALYLCASSSLASGANVLTFGAGSRLTVL.